Presented here are 5 T cell receptor beta chains from one specimen sequenced in a study of blood T cell repertoires in COVID-19. The table came from immunoSEQ multiplex PCR; TCRdb's copy has only in-frame clones and leaves some out. The table records about 200,000 clones, roughly 79% of them present only once. The sequenced sample was peripheral blood. Receptor source: a human donor with acute or convalescent COVID-19. The donor label of this sample is uncertain.

V is TRBV9 and J is TRBJ2-7; the match to TRBD2 covers 11 bases. This CDR3 is built from 15 residues. The V and J ends lost 3 bases and 7 bases, in that order; junction bases with no gene match: 9. CDR1 and CDR2 (germline): SGDLS, YYNGEE. CDR3 bases: TGTGCCAGCAGCGCCCGGTCGGGACTAGCGGCTGAGCAGTACTTC. Protein: CASSARSGLAAEQYF.

The V call is TRBV20-1, the J call TRBJ2-3, with a tentative D call TRBD2 (5 bases). Looked up from germline, CDR1 is DFQATT and CDR2 is SNEGSKA (reference sequence). The CDR3 totals 11 residues. V dropped 3 bases and J dropped 6 bases, with 7 bases sitting between them. The CDR3 sequence is CSASSDDTQYF. In nucleotides, the CDR3 is TGCAGTGCTAGTAGCGATGATACGCAGTATTTT.

CDR3 sequence: CASSQEGLVGTEAFF. CDR3 bases: TGCGCCAGCAGCCAAGAGGGACTGGTGGGCACTGAAGCTTTCTTT. This rearrangement joins TRBV4-1 to TRBJ1-1; tentatively, D is TRBD1 (5 bases). The germline gives CDR1 MGHRA, CDR2 YSYEKL. The V end was cut by 0 bases, the J end by 4 bases, with 12 bases between. The CDR3 runs to 15 residues.

The J gene is TRBJ1-2, the V gene TRBV19; D is ambiguous. This CDR3 region has 12 residues. Trimming shortened V by 5 bases and J by 9 bases, and 13 bases separated the two germline ends. Looked up from germline, CDR1 is LNHDA and CDR2 is SQIVND (reference sequence). The CDR3 nucleotides are TGTGCCAGTAGTCCCCTCGGGTATCGCTACACCTTC. Protein product: CASSPLGYRYTF.

The rearrangement links TRBV5-4 to TRBJ2-7; 7 bases line up with TRBD2. Per germline, CDR1 SGHNT and CDR2 YYREEE (reference sequence). This CDR3 is built from 12 residues. The V and J ends lost 3 bases and 4 bases, in that order; junction bases with no gene match: 1. In nucleotides, the CDR3 is TGTGCCAGCAGCTGGGGGGGGTACGAGCAGTACTTC. Protein product: CASSWGGYEQYF.